Presented here are 5 T cell receptor beta chains from one specimen sequenced in a study of cytomegalovirus exposure and HLA in healthy donors. The PCR was carried out with 60 Vbeta primers and 13 Jbeta primers. TCRdb keeps only in-frame clones here, not all; method: immunoSEQ multiplex PCR. The sample contains around 78,000 clones, around three quarters of which appear only once. Source material: PBMCs. All receptors come from a male donor in good health and CMV-seronegative.

The gene calls are TRBV15 and TRBJ2-3, with 9 nucleotides matching TRBD1. The germline V gene has CDR1 LNHNV and CDR2 YYDKDF (reference sequence). This CDR3 comprises 16 residues. Germline trimming cut 1 base from V and 3 bases from J; bases unmatched to any gene: 5. CDR3 region: CATSRATGGRTDTQYF. In DNA form, the CDR3 reads TGTGCCACCAGCAGAGCGACAGGGGGAAGGACAGATACGCAGTATTTT. Together with reference TRBV15 and TRBJ2-3, the CDR3 gives the full variable domain: DAMVIQNPRYQVTQFGKPVTLSCSQTLNHNVMYWYQQKSSQAPKLLFHYYDKDFNNEADTPDNFQSRRPNTSFCFLDIRSPGLGDTAMYLCATSRATGGRTDTQYFGPGTRLTVL.

Here the CDR3 DNA reads TGTGCCAGCAGTCGACAGGGGTTCTCTGGAAACACCATATATTTT. It yields the protein CASSRQGFSGNTIYF. This sequence joins TRBV6-5 and TRBJ1-3; TRBD1 matches 8 bases. J gave up 0 bases and V 5 bases, and 3 bases lay outside the gene matches. The CDR3 spans 15 residues. Per the germline V gene, CDR1 is MNHEY and CDR2 is SVGAGI.

The chain employs TRBV6-5 and TRBJ1-5; 7 bases map to TRBD1. Unmatched junction bases numbered 12, after V lost 4 bases and J lost 9 bases. CDR1 is MNHEY, CDR2 SVGAGI, per germline. The CDR3 totals 15 residues. The CDR3 DNA reads as TGTGCCAGCAGTTCCCAGGGGGGAGTAAGCTGGCCCCAGCATTTT. Amino acid sequence: CASSSQGGVSWPQHF.

The V gene is TRBV5-1, the J gene TRBJ2-1; 7 bases fit TRBD1. Trimming at V came to 3 bases and at J to 0 bases, leaving 9 bases not matched to a gene. Germline V CDR1 and CDR2: SGHRS, YFSETQ. The CDR3 is made up of 17 amino acids. The CDR3 sequence: CASSSRGGGSSYNEQFF. In DNA, the CDR3 is TGCGCCAGCAGCTCTAGAGGGGGCGGTAGCTCCTACAATGAGCAGTTCTTC. The variable domain in full, completed from reference TRBV5-1 and TRBJ2-1, reads KAGVTQTPRYLIKTRGQQVTLSCSPISGHRSVSWYQQTPGQGLQFLFEYFSETQRNKGNFPGRFSGRQFSNSRSEMNVSTLELGDSALYLCASSSRGGGSSYNEQFFGPGTRLTVL.

The chain joins TRBV10-2 to TRBJ2-5, with TRBD2 as a possible D gene (5 bases). Trimming left V 8 bases short and J 4 bases short, with 14 bases between. CDR1 and CDR2 (germline): WSHSY, SAAADI. The CDR3 loop spans 13 amino acids. CDR3 DNA: TGCGCCAGCCGAGGGCCAATTACAGAGACCCAGTACTTC. This sequence encodes CASRGPITETQYF.